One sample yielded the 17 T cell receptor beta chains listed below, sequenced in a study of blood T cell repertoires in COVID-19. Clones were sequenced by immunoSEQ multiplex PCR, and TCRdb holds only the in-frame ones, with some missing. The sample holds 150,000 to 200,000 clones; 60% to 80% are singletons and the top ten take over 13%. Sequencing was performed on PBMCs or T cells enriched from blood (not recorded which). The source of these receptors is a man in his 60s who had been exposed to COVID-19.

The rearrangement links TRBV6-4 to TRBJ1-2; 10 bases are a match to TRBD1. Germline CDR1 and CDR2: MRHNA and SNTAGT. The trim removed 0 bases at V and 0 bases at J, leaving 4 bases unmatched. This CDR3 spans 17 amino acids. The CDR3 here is CASSDSTGQGANYGYTF. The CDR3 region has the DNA TGTGCCAGCAGTGACTCGACCGGACAGGGGGCTAACTATGGCTACACCTTC.

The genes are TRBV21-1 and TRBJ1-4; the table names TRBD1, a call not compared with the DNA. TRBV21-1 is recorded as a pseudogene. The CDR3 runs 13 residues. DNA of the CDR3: TGTGCCAGCATGGCCCAGGGGAGTGAAAAACTGTTTTTT. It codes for CASMAQGSEKLFF.

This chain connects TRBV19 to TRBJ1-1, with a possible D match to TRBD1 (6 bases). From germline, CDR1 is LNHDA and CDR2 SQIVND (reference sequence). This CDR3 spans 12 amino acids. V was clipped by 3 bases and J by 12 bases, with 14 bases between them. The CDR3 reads CASSISSGVTFF. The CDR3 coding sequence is TGTGCCAGTAGTATTTCATCAGGGGTGACTTTCTTT.

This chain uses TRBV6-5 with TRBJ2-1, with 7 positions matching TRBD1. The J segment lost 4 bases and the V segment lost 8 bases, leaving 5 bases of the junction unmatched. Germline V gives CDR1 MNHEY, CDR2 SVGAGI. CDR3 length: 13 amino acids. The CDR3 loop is CASLDRPYNEQFF. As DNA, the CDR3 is TGTGCCAGCCTGGACAGGCCATACAATGAGCAGTTCTTC.

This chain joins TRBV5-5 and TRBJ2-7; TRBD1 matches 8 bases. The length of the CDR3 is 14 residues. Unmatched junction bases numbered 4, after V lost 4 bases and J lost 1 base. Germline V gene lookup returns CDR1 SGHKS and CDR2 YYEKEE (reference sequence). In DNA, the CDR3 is TGTGCCAGCAGCCGGACAGGGCCATCCTACGAGCAGTACTTC. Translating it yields CASSRTGPSYEQYF.

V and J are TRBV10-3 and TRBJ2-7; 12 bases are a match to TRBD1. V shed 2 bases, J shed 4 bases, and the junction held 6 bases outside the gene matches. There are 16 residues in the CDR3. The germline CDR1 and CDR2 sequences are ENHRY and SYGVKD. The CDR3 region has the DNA TGTGCCATCAGTGAGCAGATGGGACAGGGGGCGTACGAGCAGTACTTC. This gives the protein CAISEQMGQGAYEQYF.

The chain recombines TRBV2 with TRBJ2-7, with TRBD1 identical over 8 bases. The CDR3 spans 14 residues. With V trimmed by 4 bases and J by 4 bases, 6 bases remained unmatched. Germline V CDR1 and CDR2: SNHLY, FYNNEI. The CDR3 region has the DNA TGTGCCAGCAGTGTGGCAGGGGGCAAGTACGAGCAGTACTTC. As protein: CASSVAGGKYEQYF.

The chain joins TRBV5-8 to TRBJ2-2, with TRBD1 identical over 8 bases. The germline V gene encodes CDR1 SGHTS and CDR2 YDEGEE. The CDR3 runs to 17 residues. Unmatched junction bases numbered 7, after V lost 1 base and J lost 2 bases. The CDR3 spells CASSLNARGRNTGELFF. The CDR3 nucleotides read TGTGCCAGCAGCTTGAATGCCAGGGGGCGCAACACCGGGGAGCTGTTTTTT.

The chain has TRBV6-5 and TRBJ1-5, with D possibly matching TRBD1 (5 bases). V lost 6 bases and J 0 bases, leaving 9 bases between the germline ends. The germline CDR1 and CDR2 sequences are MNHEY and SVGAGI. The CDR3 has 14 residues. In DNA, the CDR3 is TGTGCCAGCAGCCCGGACAATAGCAATCAGCCCCAGCATTTT. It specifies CASSPDNSNQPQHF.

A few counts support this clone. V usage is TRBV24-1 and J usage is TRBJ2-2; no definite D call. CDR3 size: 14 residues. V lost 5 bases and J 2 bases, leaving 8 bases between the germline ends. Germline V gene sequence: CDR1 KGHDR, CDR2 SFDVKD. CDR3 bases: TGTGCCACCAGTGGTCCGACTAACACCGGGGAGCTGTTTTTT. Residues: CATSGPTNTGELFF.

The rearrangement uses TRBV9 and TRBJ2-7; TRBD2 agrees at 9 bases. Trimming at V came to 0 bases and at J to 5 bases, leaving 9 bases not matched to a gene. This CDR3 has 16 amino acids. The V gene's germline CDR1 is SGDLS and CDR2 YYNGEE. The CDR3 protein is CASSVGLAGTLDEQYF. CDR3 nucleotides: TGTGCCAGCAGCGTAGGTCTAGCGGGGACGTTAGACGAGCAGTACTTC.

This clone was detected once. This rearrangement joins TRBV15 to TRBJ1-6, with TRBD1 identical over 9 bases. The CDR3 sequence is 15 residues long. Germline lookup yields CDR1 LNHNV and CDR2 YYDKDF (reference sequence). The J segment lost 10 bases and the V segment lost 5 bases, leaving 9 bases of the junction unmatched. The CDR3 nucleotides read TGTGCCACCAGCTCACGGACAGGGGAGAGCTCACCCCTCCACTTT. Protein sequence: CATSSRTGESSPLHF.

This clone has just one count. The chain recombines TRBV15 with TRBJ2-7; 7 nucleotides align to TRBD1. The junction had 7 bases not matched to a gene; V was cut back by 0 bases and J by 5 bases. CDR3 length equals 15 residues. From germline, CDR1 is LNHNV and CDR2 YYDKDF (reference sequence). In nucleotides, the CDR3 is TGTGCCACCAGCAGAGATCCAACAGGGGCGAACGAGCAGTACTTC. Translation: CATSRDPTGANEQYF.

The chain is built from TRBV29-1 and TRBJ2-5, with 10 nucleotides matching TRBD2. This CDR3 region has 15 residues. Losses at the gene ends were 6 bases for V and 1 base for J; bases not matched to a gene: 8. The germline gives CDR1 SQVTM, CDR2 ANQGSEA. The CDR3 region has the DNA TGCAGCGTCCGTATCAGCGGGAGGGGCCAAGAGACCCAGTACTTC. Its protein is CSVRISGRGQETQYF. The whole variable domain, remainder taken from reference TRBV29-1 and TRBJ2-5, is SAVISQKPSRDICQRGTSLTIQCQVDSQVTMMFWYRQQPGQSLTLIATANQGSEATYESGFVIDKFPISRPNLTFSTLTVSNMSPEDSSIYLCSVRISGRGQETQYFGPGTRLLVL.

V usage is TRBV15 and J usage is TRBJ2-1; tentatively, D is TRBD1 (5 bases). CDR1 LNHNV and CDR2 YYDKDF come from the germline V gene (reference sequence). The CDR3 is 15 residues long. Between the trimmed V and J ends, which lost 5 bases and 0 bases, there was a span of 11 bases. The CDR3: CATSRQSLSYNEQFF. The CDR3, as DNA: TGTGCCACCAGCCGACAGTCCCTCTCCTACAATGAGCAGTTCTTC.

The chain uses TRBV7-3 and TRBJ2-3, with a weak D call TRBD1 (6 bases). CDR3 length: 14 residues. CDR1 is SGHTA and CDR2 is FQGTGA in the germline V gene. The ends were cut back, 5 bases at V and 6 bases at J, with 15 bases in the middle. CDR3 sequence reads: CASSVQTGYDTQYF. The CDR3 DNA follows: TGTGCCAGCAGCGTGCAAACAGGGTACGATACGCAGTATTTT.

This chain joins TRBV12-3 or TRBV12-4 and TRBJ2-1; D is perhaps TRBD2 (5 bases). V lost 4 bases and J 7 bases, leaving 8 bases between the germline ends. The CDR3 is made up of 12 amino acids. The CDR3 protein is CASSSGGNEQFF. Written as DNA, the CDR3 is TGTGCCAGCAGTTCCGGCGGGAATGAGCAGTTCTTC.